This entry is about one T cell receptor beta chain. Its antigen is currently unknown. Trimming removed 0 bases at V and 0 bases at J, with 11 bases between. CDR1 ENHRY and CDR2 SYGVKD come from the germline V gene. The CDR3 extends over 16 amino acids. This entry belongs to a study of T cell responses to AZD1222 COVID-19 vaccine. Study conclusions and caveats: When two AZD1222 doses had been given, Spike-specific TCR breadth and depth rose. A mostly white British donor set with more females was recruited, and clonal diversity was possibly underestimated. Mapped onto spike, vaccine-associated CD4 TCRs spanned it and were dominant at 160-218 and 743-854. Repertoire collection took place solely once the T cell response had peaked.

TCRdb's table, derived via immunoSEQ multiplex PCR, lists solely in-frame clones and lacks some. This sample has about 78,000 clones, with about 84% found just once. This rearrangement joins TRBV10-3 to TRBJ1-1, with D uncertain. This specimen was peripheral blood, taken on day 0 of AZD1222 vaccination. This sequence was found in an adult in good health. In DNA, the CDR3 is TGTGCCATCAGTGAGTCGAGCCAGATGATGAACACTGAAGCTTTCTTT. Translating gives CAISESSQMMNTEAFF.